These 31 T cell receptor beta chains came from one sample sequenced in a study of shared clonotypes between healthy human individuals. Method: immunoSEQ multiplex PCR; TCRdb's copy keeps in-frame clones and lacks some. The sample consists of about 2.4 million clones, roughly 93% of them appearing once. Sequenced sample: naive CD4+ T cells from PBMCs. Specified subset: CD45RA+ positively selected. The receptors were sampled from a man between 18 and 35 years old in good health. Some clones in this sample may be carry-over from other donors' samples.

This chain uses TRBV29-1 with TRBJ2-1; no reliable D call. CDR1 and CDR2 from the germline V gene are SQVTM and ANQGSEA. V lost 8 bases and J 2 bases, leaving 13 bases between the germline ends. CDR3 length: 13 amino acids. Here the CDR3 reads CSSMQRTYNEQFF. The CDR3 DNA reads TGCAGCTCCATGCAGCGAACCTACAATGAGCAGTTCTTC.

The V gene is TRBV2, the J gene TRBJ2-5; the match to TRBD2 covers 12 bases. This CDR3 comprises 17 residues. Per germline, CDR1 SNHLY and CDR2 FYNNEI. J gave up 4 bases and V 3 bases, and 9 bases lay outside the gene matches. CDR3: CASSESVRTSGVETQYF. CDR3 DNA sequence: TGTGCCAGCAGTGAGAGTGTTAGGACTAGCGGGGTAGAGACCCAGTACTTC. The whole variable domain, filled in from reference TRBV2 and TRBJ2-5, reads EPEVTQTPSHQVTQMGQEVILRCVPISNHLYFYWYRQILGQKVEFLVSFYNNEISEKSEIFDDQFSVERPDGSNFTLKIRSTKLEDSAMYFCASSESVRTSGVETQYFGPGTRLLVL.

The chain employs TRBV19 and TRBJ2-6; possible D gene TRBD1, 6 bases. Germline CDR1 LNHDA, CDR2 SQIVND (reference sequence). The CDR3 covers 16 residues. The V end was cut by 5 bases, the J end by 0 bases, with 11 bases between. The CDR3 region is CASSQGQSSGANVLTF. For the CDR3, the DNA is TGTGCCAGTAGTCAGGGACAAAGCTCTGGGGCCAACGTCCTGACTTTC.

This clone showed up just once. The chain is built from TRBV7-9 and TRBJ2-5, with D hard to call. There are 13 residues in the CDR3. Trimming stripped 2 bases from V and 1 base from J, with 5 bases between. The germline CDR1 and CDR2 sequences are SEHNR and FQNEAQ (reference sequence). The CDR3 protein is CASSLPSQETQYF. For the CDR3, the DNA is TGTGCCAGCAGCTTACCCAGCCAAGAGACCCAGTACTTC.

This chain links TRBV7-8 with TRBJ1-2, with 9 bases aligning to TRBD1. The junction had 5 bases not matched to a gene; V was cut back by 5 bases and J by 4 bases. Germline values: CDR1 SGHVS, CDR2 FQNEAQ. This CDR3 spans 14 amino acids. CDR3 sequence (DNA): TGTGCCAGCAGCCCGGGACAGGGAGGCTATGGCTACACCTTC. As protein: CASSPGQGGYGYTF.

The genes are TRBV30 and TRBJ1-1, with D unclear. The CDR3 consists of 14 residues. Germline values: CDR1 GTSNPN, CDR2 SVGIG (reference sequence). V lost 2 bases, J lost 11 bases, and 21 bases lay in between. The CDR3 spells CAWSSDGRSGRAFF. The CDR3 bases are TGTGCCTGGAGTTCTGACGGGCGTTCTGGGAGGGCTTTCTTT.

The chain is built from TRBV7-3 and TRBJ2-2; TRBD2 aligns across 10 bases. CDR1 is SGHTA and CDR2 is FQGTGA in the germline V gene. CDR3 length equals 15 residues. V shed 5 bases, J shed 8 bases, and the junction held 8 bases outside the gene matches. CDR3 region: CASSQLLAGQGELFF. As DNA, the CDR3 is TGTGCCAGCAGCCAGCTACTAGCGGGACAGGGGGAGCTGTTTTTT. The full variable domain, with the rest looked up from reference TRBV7-3 and TRBJ2-2, is GAGVSQTPSNKVTEKGKYVELRCDPISGHTALYWYRQSLGQGPEFLIYFQGTGAADDSGLPNDRFFAVRPEGSVSTLKIQRTERGDSAVYLCASSQLLAGQGELFFGEGSRLTVL.

The chain carries TRBV27 and TRBJ1-3, with D uncertain. V was pared by 2 bases and J by 3 bases, with 8 bases between. The CDR3 sequence is 14 residues long. The V gene's germline CDR1 is MNHEY and CDR2 SMNVEV (reference sequence). CDR3 protein: CASSLAQLGNTIYF. DNA for the CDR3: TGTGCCAGCAGTTTAGCACAGCTTGGAAACACCATATATTTT.

The rearrangement uses TRBV6-1 and TRBJ2-3, with D perhaps matching TRBD1 (6 bases). Trimming pared 0 bases from V and 5 bases from J, leaving 15 bases between. This CDR3 spans 16 amino acids. CDR1 is MNHNS, CDR2 SASEGT, per germline. CDR3 sequence: CASSEARRTRGDTQYF. The CDR3 nucleotides read TGTGCCAGCAGTGAAGCTAGGAGGACCAGGGGAGATACGCAGTATTTT.

The chain employs TRBV15 and TRBJ2-7; 9 nucleotides match TRBD1. V was clipped by 5 bases and J by 6 bases; unmatched bases: 14. CDR1 is LNHNV, CDR2 YYDKDF, per germline (reference sequence). The CDR3 loop spans 16 amino acids. The CDR3 sequence: CATSPPGQGPLGEQYF. The CDR3 DNA is TGTGCCACCAGCCCACCGGGACAGGGACCCCTGGGCGAGCAGTACTTC.

This sequence joins TRBV6-5 and TRBJ2-1; the D gene is possibly TRBD2 (6 bases). This CDR3 contains 16 residues. V lost 2 bases, J lost 4 bases, and 15 bases lay in between. The germline V gene encodes CDR1 MNHEY and CDR2 SVGAGI. The CDR3 loop is CASSYALAAVYNEQFF. The DNA of the CDR3 is TGTGCCAGCAGTTACGCACTAGCCGCCGTTTACAATGAGCAGTTCTTC.

This sequence joins TRBV4-1 and TRBJ2-5, with 9 bases fitting TRBD2. Germline CDR1 reads MGHRA; CDR2 reads YSYEKL. The V and J ends lost 4 bases and 1 base, in that order; junction bases with no gene match: 7. The CDR3 extends over 16 amino acids. CDR3 sequence: CASSRFAGGTQETQYF. The CDR3 nucleotides read TGCGCCAGCAGCCGCTTCGCGGGAGGGACCCAAGAGACCCAGTACTTC.

The chain has TRBV10-3 and TRBJ1-5; D is unresolved. V shed 0 bases and J shed 9 bases, with 15 bases lying between them. Germline CDR1 is ENHRY and CDR2 is SYGVKD. CDR3 length: 15 residues. DNA of the CDR3: TGTGCCATCAGTGAGTCAGGAGACGCCCGTGGGCCCCAGCATTTT. Translated, it gives CAISESGDARGPQHF.

The genes are TRBV28 and TRBJ2-1; 9 bases are shared with TRBD1. Losses at the gene ends were 4 bases for V and 5 bases for J; bases not matched to a gene: 6. Per the germline V gene, CDR1 is MDHEN and CDR2 is SYDVKM. CDR3 length equals 15 residues. The CDR3 here is CASSSHGTGNNEQFF. The CDR3 DNA reads as TGTGCCAGCAGTTCCCATGGGACAGGGAACAATGAGCAGTTCTTC.

The gene calls are TRBV30 and TRBJ2-5; no clear D gene. The CDR3 consists of 10 residues. Germline-derived CDR1 and CDR2 are GTSNPN and SVGIG (reference sequence). The V and J ends lost 1 base and 5 bases respectively, with 2 bases between them. The DNA for the CDR3 is TGTGCCTGGAGTGACGAGACCCAGTACTTC. Its protein product is CAWSDETQYF.

The chain employs TRBV9 and TRBJ1-1; D perhaps matches TRBD1 (5 bases). There are 16 residues in the CDR3. Germline-derived CDR1 and CDR2 are SGDLS and YYNGEE. Trimming took 4 bases from V and 3 from J, leaving 19 bases between them. The CDR3 DNA sequence: TGTGCCAGCAGCCCCAAGAGGGACCTTCGGGACACTGAAGCTTTCTTT. It yields the protein CASSPKRDLRDTEAFF.

The V call is TRBV4-3, the J call TRBJ2-5, with 7 bases matching TRBD2. CDR3 length equals 14 residues. V was clipped by 1 base and J by 7 bases; unmatched bases: 6. CDR1 is LGHNA and CDR2 is YSLEER in the germline V gene. For the CDR3, the DNA is TGCGCCAGCAGCCAAGGAGCGGAGCGGGGGACCCAGTACTTC. This encodes CASSQGAERGTQYF.

The chain combines TRBV9 with TRBJ2-3; no firm D call. CDR1 is SGDLS and CDR2 is YYNGEE in the germline V gene. The CDR3 runs 15 residues. V was pared by 1 base and J by 3 bases, with 12 bases between. This CDR3 reads CASSVSPARTDTQYF. As DNA, the CDR3 is TGTGCCAGCAGCGTATCACCCGCGAGGACAGATACGCAGTATTTT.

Note on this clone: The identical CDR3 is also encoded by other nucleotide sequences in the sample. The CDR3 here is CASSLRTGELFF. In DNA, the CDR3 is TGTGCCAGCAGTTTACGAACCGGGGAGCTGTTTTTT. The chain couples TRBV28 to TRBJ2-2; no firm D call. This CDR3 has 12 residues. V was shortened by 2 bases and J by 5 bases, with 3 bases between the two germline ends. Germline lookup yields CDR1 MDHEN and CDR2 SYDVKM.

Concerning this clone: This specimen includes other DNA sequences encoding the same CDR3. The J gene is TRBJ2-7, the V gene TRBV20-1; D is unclear. The germline V gene has CDR1 DFQATT and CDR2 SNEGSKA (reference sequence). Trimming stripped 5 bases from V and 0 bases from J, with 5 bases between. CDR3 length: 11 residues. The CDR3 DNA follows: TGCAGTGCTCGGTCCTCCTACGAGCAGTACTTC. Amino acids: CSARSSYEQYF.

This chain uses TRBV6-4 with TRBJ2-1; tentatively, D is TRBD2 (5 bases). In germline, CDR1 is MRHNA, CDR2 SNTAGT. The V and J ends lost 2 bases and 8 bases respectively, with 16 bases between them. This CDR3 has 15 residues. CDR3 protein: CASSDRGSYLDEQFF. The DNA for the CDR3 is TGTGCCAGCAGTGACCGTGGGAGTTATTTAGATGAGCAGTTCTTC.

With respect to this clone: The sample has other DNA sequences that encode this CDR3 too. J is TRBJ1-1 and V is TRBV7-2; no definite D call. This CDR3 comprises 12 residues. The germline V gene has CDR1 SGHTA and CDR2 FQGNSA. V dropped 1 base and J dropped 2 bases, with 2 bases sitting between them. The CDR3 reads CASSLVNTEAFF. In nucleotides, the CDR3 is TGTGCCAGCAGCTTAGTTAACACTGAAGCTTTCTTT.

This sequence joins TRBV2 and TRBJ2-5; D unresolved. Trimming pared 6 bases from V and 5 bases from J, leaving 10 bases between. CDR1 is SNHLY, CDR2 FYNNEI, per germline. The length of the CDR3 is 12 residues. As DNA, the CDR3 is TGTGCCAGCAGGGACCCCGGGGAGACCCAGTACTTC. This encodes CASRDPGETQYF.

The rearrangement links TRBV7-2 to TRBJ2-5; D may be TRBD1 or TRBD2 (5 bases each). This CDR3 has 15 amino acids. Trimming stripped 1 base from V and 4 bases from J, with 13 bases between. From germline, CDR1 is SGHTA and CDR2 FQGNSA. CDR3 loop: CASSLVWDPGETQYF. CDR3 nucleotides: TGTGCCAGCAGCTTAGTCTGGGACCCGGGAGAGACCCAGTACTTC.

The rearrangement uses TRBV5-8 and TRBJ1-5, with a weak D call TRBD1 (5 bases). The length of the CDR3 is 15 residues. Germline CDR1 SGHTS, CDR2 YDEGEE. The V and J ends lost 5 bases and 7 bases respectively, with 19 bases between them. CDR3 residues: CASSRRGGLGQPQHF. In nucleotides, the CDR3 is TGTGCCAGCAGTCGGAGGGGAGGCTTAGGACAGCCCCAGCATTTT. The full variable domain, with the rest looked up from reference TRBV5-8 and TRBJ1-5, is EAGVTQSPTHLIKTRGQQATLRCSPISGHTSVYWYQQALGLGLQFLLWYDEGEERNRGNFPPRFSGRQFPNYSSELNVNALELEDSALYLCASSRRGGLGQPQHFGDGTRLSIL.

This clone was recorded only once. The chain links TRBV28 to TRBJ2-7; 9 nucleotides line up with TRBD1. V shed 4 bases and J 6 bases; nucleotides not matched to a gene: 10. Germline-derived CDR1 and CDR2 are MDHEN and SYDVKM. The CDR3 runs 15 residues. The CDR3, as DNA: TGTGCCAGCAGTTCCCCCGGACAGGGGAGCGGCGAGCAGTACTTC. Translating it yields CASSSPGQGSGEQYF.

The chain uses TRBV7-2 and TRBJ1-1; tentative D call: TRBD1 (6 bases). Germline V gene lookup returns CDR1 SGHTA and CDR2 FQGNSA. This CDR3 has 13 amino acids. The germline V and J ends were trimmed by 1 base and 11 bases, with 14 bases remaining between them. This chain's CDR3 is CASSLGRGRNAFF. The DNA for the CDR3 is TGTGCCAGCAGCTTAGGGCGGGGGCGCAATGCTTTCTTT.

The rearrangement uses TRBV21-1 and TRBJ2-7; TRBD1, the D gene given by the table, was not confirmed from the DNA. TRBV21-1 is flagged as a pseudogene. The CDR3 spans 14 residues. In nucleotides, the CDR3 is TGTGCCAGCCGAAAAAGACAGGGCTCCTACGAGCAGTACTTC. It translates to CASRKRQGSYEQYF.

The V gene is TRBV6-5, the J gene TRBJ1-2; D uncertain. Looked up from germline, CDR1 is MNHEY and CDR2 is SVGAGI. This CDR3 has 13 amino acids. Between the trimmed V and J ends, which lost 5 bases and 3 bases, there was a span of 10 bases. CDR3 in DNA: TGTGCCAGCAGTGAACAAGGAGACTATGGCTACACCTTC. Protein product: CASSEQGDYGYTF.

The chain couples TRBV28 to TRBJ1-2; D gene uncertain. The length of the CDR3 is 14 residues. CDR1 is MDHEN, CDR2 SYDVKM, per germline. V was cut by 6 bases and J by 7 bases, with 18 bases left in between. CDR3 nucleotides: TGTGCCAGCAGAAAGGTCTCGCGCGGAATTGGCTACACCTTC. Its translation: CASRKVSRGIGYTF.

CDR3 residues: CASRKVAIGGLAGRNGTQYF. The DNA for the CDR3 is TGTGCAAGTCGGAAGGTAGCCATAGGAGGACTAGCGGGACGAAATGGGACCCAGTACTTC. The rearrangement links TRBV12-2 to TRBJ2-5; TRBD2, the table's D call, lacks a check against the DNA. TRBV12-2 represents a pseudogene. The CDR3 is 20 residues long.